The text below deals with one TCR beta chain. Its antigen remains unidentified. Patients had chemo-refractory metastatic non-small-cell lung cancer and received focal radiation plus CTLA-4 blockade that used ipilimumab. This entry belongs to a study of radiotherapy plus CTLA-4 blockade in lung cancer. Study information: About 20% of patients responded objectively, and around 31% achieved disease control.

The CDR3 loop spans 12 amino acids. CDR1 is SQVTM, CDR2 ANQGSEA, per germline. V lost 8 bases and J 5 bases, leaving 15 bases between the germline ends. Overall study results and limits: Reported findings show early blood T cell clone dynamics, with interferon-beta, best predicted response. An expansion of tumor-derived TCR clones occurred in blood after radiotherapy plus ipilimumab.

This table comes from immunoSEQ multiplex PCR, and its TCRdb copy is limited to in-frame clones, with some not included. The sample yields around 110,000 clones, about nine tenths seen once. The sequence came from a human donor with non-small cell lung cancer that progressed on radiotherapy plus ipilimumab. The J gene is TRBJ2-5, the V gene TRBV29-1; TRBD1 or TRBD2 may be the D gene (6 bases each). The input for sequencing was peripheral blood, taken from a patient treated with radiotherapy plus ipilimumab. CDR3 coding DNA: TGCAGCAGATTCGGGGGCGCGGAGACCCAGTACTTC. Translated, it gives CSRFGGAETQYF. The full variable domain, with the rest looked up from reference TRBV29-1 and TRBJ2-5, is SAVISQKPSRDICQRGTSLTIQCQVDSQVTMMFWYRQQPGQSLTLIATANQGSEATYESGFVIDKFPISRPNLTFSTLTVSNMSPEDSSIYLCSRFGGAETQYFGPGTRLLVL.